This TCR beta chain appears in the sequencing data of a study of cytomegalovirus exposure and HLA in healthy donors. Trimming removed 2 bases from V and 7 bases from J; junction bases left unmatched: 6. This CDR3 is built from 16 residues. Germline V gene sequence: CDR1 SGHTA, CDR2 FQGNSA. Vbeta (60) and Jbeta (13) primers were used in the PCR. Only in-frame clones appear in the TCRdb table, and some are missing; sequencing was by immunoSEQ multiplex PCR. The repertoire includes some 90,000 clones, under 80% of them detected once, and roughly 2% sits in the top ten. Study-level results: Reportedly, fewer N-insertions than the roughly 700-donor mean appeared in an Asian-associated ancestry cluster in a later analysis. In a later analysis, 15,000 to 20,000 TCR beta sequences were associated with HLA alleles at 0.05 false discovery rate. Generally TCR sequences proved uncommon, though certain public TCRs appeared in numerous donors.

Worth noting for this clone: Its antigen is unidentified.

The TCR sequence derives from a boy younger than 18 in good health and CMV-seronegative. The specimen sequenced was PBMCs. The chain has TRBV7-2 and TRBJ1-6; 9 bases match TRBD1. The CDR3 protein is CASSLYGTGRNSPLHF. The CDR3 region has the DNA TGTGCCAGCAGCTTATACGGGACAGGGAGAAATTCACCCCTCCACTTT.